This T cell receptor (beta chain) emerged from a study of Graves' ophthalmopathy and Graves' hyperthyroidism. This clonotype was detected many times. TCR beta CDR3 amplification used RNA transcripts. HTBI primers served in a first-round RT-PCR, which a second-round multiplex PCR followed. TCRdb itself ran the multiplex PCR reads through MiXCR, one entry per CDR3 protein. This table holds more than 1,000,000 distinct CDR3 sequences, about 36% found once. The CDR3 has 15 residues. V lost 0 bases and J lost 1, with 9 bases in between. Germline loops: CDR1 LGHNA, CDR2 YSLEER. Source material: peripheral blood or thyroid tissue (not recorded which). This receptor was identified in an adult man with Graves' hyperthyroidism. The rearrangement joins TRBV4-3 to TRBJ1-1; D call uncertain. The CDR3 region is CASSQDGPGNTEAFF. The CDR3 DNA is TGCGCCAGCAGCCAAGACGGGCCGGGGAACACTGAAGCTTTCTTT.